The TCR beta chain under discussion was sequenced for a study of regulatory T cells in long-lasting Graves disease. The study's findings and limits: TRBV28, TRBJ1-2 and TRBJ2-5 were segments that persistent disease favored.

Trimming stripped 4 bases from V and 3 bases from J, with 12 bases between. The CDR3 length is 14 residues. CDR1 and CDR2 from the germline V gene are WSHSY and SAAADI. Time point indicated: newly diagnosed GD, antithyroid drugs for less than 3 months. From PBMCs, RNA was extracted and then used to make the TCR library. As regards this clonotype: What it binds is unknown.

Arm-PCR with iRepertoire HTBI primers amplified the CDR3 regions for these TCR beta libraries. TCRdb reanalysed the multiplex PCR reads using MiXCR and keeps one entry per CDR3 protein. The repertoire holds hundreds of thousands of distinct CDR3 sequences, about 16% seen once, with around a quarter in the top ten. The data also belong to a second study, concerning T cells in Graves' hyperthyroidism and ophthalmopathy. This second report adds: No progression to ophthalmopathy during 18 months of follow-up defined stable disease. During a first-round RT-PCR of the TCR CDR3, the HTBI primer set was used.

The clonotype originates from a woman aged 35-60 years with Graves disease. Sequencing used peripheral blood mononuclear cells (PBMCs), obtained at new diagnosis, from a patient treated with antithyroid drugs. The gene calls are TRBV10-2 and TRBJ1-1, with D maybe TRBD1 (6 bases). In DNA form, the CDR3 reads TGCGCCAGCAGTGTACAGGGTGGGTACACTGAAGCTTTCTTT. Amino acid sequence: CASSVQGGYTEAFF.